These T cell receptor beta chains were read from a single sample in a study of cytomegalovirus exposure and HLA in healthy donors. The protocol was immunoSEQ multiplex PCR, while the TCRdb copy is restricted to in-frame clones and leaves out a portion. The sample has 150,000 or so clones, 60% to 85% seen once. Material for sequencing was PBMCs. The source is a woman aged 40 to 49 in good health and CMV-seronegative. Each CDR3 is given with its conserved first and last residue. The order of the fields is D gene, J gene, clone size, V gene, CDR3 DNA, CDR3 protein. The D gene is left open where the match is weak. Only some rows state a clone size, as once, few, many or a class for expanded clones.

D gene: TRBD1; J gene: TRBJ2-3; clone size: -; V gene: TRBV7-8; CDR3 DNA: TGTGCCAGCAAACAAGGGGGCGCAGATACGCAGTATTTT; CDR3 protein: CASKQGGADTQYF
D gene: TRBD2; J gene: TRBJ2-7; clone size: -; V gene: TRBV6-1; CDR3 DNA: TGTGCCAGCAGACTTCTAGCGGGAGTCCCCTACGAGCAGTACTTC; CDR3 protein: CASRLLAGVPYEQYF
D gene: TRBD2; J gene: TRBJ2-7; clone size: -; V gene: TRBV5-4; CDR3 DNA: TGTGCCAGCAGCTTGTGGTCTAGCGGGTCCTACGAGCAGTACTTC; CDR3 protein: CASSLWSSGSYEQYF
D gene: -; J gene: TRBJ1-1; clone size: -; V gene: TRBV20-1; CDR3 DNA: TGCAGTGCTAGAGATGTAGGGAGAGCTTTCTTT; CDR3 protein: CSARDVGRAFF
D gene: TRBD2; J gene: TRBJ2-5; clone size: -; V gene: TRBV5-4; CDR3 DNA: TGTGCCAGCAGCTCCTTGGGACTAGCGGAAGAGACCCAGTACTTC; CDR3 protein: CASSSLGLAEETQYF
D gene: -; J gene: TRBJ1-2; clone size: few; V gene: TRBV4-2; CDR3 DNA: TGTGCCAGCAGCCGGACGGGGGGGAGCTATGGCTACACCTTC; CDR3 protein: CASSRTGGSYGYTF
D gene: TRBD1; J gene: TRBJ1-1; clone size: few; V gene: TRBV19; CDR3 DNA: TGTGCCAGTAGTGGGCGACAGGGGTCGGGAACTGAAGCTTTCTTT; CDR3 protein: CASSGRQGSGTEAFF
D gene: -; J gene: TRBJ2-7; clone size: -; V gene: TRBV5-1; CDR3 DNA: TGCGCCAGCAGCTTGGTGGCAGCGGAATCCTACGAGCAGTACTTC; CDR3 protein: CASSLVAAESYEQYF
D gene: -; J gene: TRBJ2-7; clone size: -; V gene: TRBV6-1; CDR3 DNA: TGTGCCAGCAGCTCACTTCCCGACACGGACTACGAGCAGTACTTC; CDR3 protein: CASSSLPDTDYEQYF
D gene: -; J gene: TRBJ2-1; clone size: -; V gene: TRBV29-1; CDR3 DNA: TGCAGCGTTGTAGTGGGGGCAGGAGAGTTCTTC; CDR3 protein: CSVVVGAGEFF
D gene: -; J gene: TRBJ2-5; clone size: -; V gene: TRBV4-2; CDR3 DNA: TGTGCCAGCAGCCAAGAAGTGGCGGGGCTAGAGACCCAGTACTTC; CDR3 protein: CASSQEVAGLETQYF
D gene: -; J gene: TRBJ2-1; clone size: -; V gene: TRBV28; CDR3 DNA: TGTGCCAGCACCGAAGGGGGGGTTCGTGAGCAGTTCTTC; CDR3 protein: CASTEGGVREQFF
D gene: TRBD1; J gene: TRBJ1-1; clone size: few; V gene: TRBV7-8; CDR3 DNA: TGTGCCAGCAGCCCGCTAGCAGGGACAGGGGTAGGGAGCACTGAAGCTTTCTTT; CDR3 protein: CASSPLAGTGVGSTEAFF
D gene: -; J gene: TRBJ2-5; clone size: -; V gene: TRBV28; CDR3 DNA: TGTGCCAGCAGAAGGGGGAACCAAGAGACCCAGTACTTC; CDR3 protein: CASRRGNQETQYF
D gene: TRBD2; J gene: TRBJ2-2; clone size: -; V gene: TRBV7-2; CDR3 DNA: TGTGCCAGCAGCTACTTACCCGGACTAGCGGGAGGATCGGGGGAGCTGTTTTTT; CDR3 protein: CASSYLPGLAGGSGELFF
D gene: -; J gene: TRBJ1-1; clone size: once; V gene: TRBV4-1; CDR3 DNA: TGCGCCAGCAGCCAACCTCCCGGGGTGGATTGGAACACTGAAGCTTTCTTT; CDR3 protein: CASSQPPGVDWNTEAFF
D gene: TRBD1; J gene: TRBJ1-1; clone size: -; V gene: TRBV19; CDR3 DNA: TGTGCCAGTAGTATTGCAGGGGGCTTGACTGAAGCTTTCTTT; CDR3 protein: CASSIAGGLTEAFF
D gene: -; J gene: TRBJ2-6; clone size: -; V gene: TRBV11-3; CDR3 DNA: TGTGCCAGCAGCCTCAGGGATGTAGGGGCCAACGTCCTGACTTTC; CDR3 protein: CASSLRDVGANVLTF
D gene: TRBD1; J gene: TRBJ1-5; clone size: few; V gene: TRBV28; CDR3 DNA: TGTGCCAGCAGTTTATTCGGGACAGGGTATCAGCCCCAGCATTTT; CDR3 protein: CASSLFGTGYQPQHF
D gene: TRBD2; J gene: TRBJ2-7; clone size: -; V gene: TRBV18; CDR3 DNA: TGTGCCAGCTCACCACAAACCGCTAGCGGGGGCCGGGGGTCCTCCTACGAGCAGTACTTC; CDR3 protein: CASSPQTASGGRGSSYEQYF
D gene: -; J gene: TRBJ1-1; clone size: once; V gene: TRBV27; CDR3 DNA: TGTGCCAGCAGTTACCTTACAGAGAACACTGAAGCTTTCTTT; CDR3 protein: CASSYLTENTEAFF
D gene: -; J gene: TRBJ1-1; clone size: -; V gene: TRBV19; CDR3 DNA: TGTGCCAGTAGTACCCCAGACAGGTTGAACACTGAAGCTTTCTTT; CDR3 protein: CASSTPDRLNTEAFF
D gene: TRBD1; J gene: TRBJ2-1; clone size: -; V gene: TRBV7-9; CDR3 DNA: TGTGCCAGCAGCACCATTAGGGACAGGAGTTACAATGAGCAGTTCTTC; CDR3 protein: CASSTIRDRSYNEQFF
D gene: TRBD1; J gene: TRBJ2-7; clone size: once; V gene: TRBV7-9; CDR3 DNA: TGTGCCAGCAGCTATTCCGCCGGGACAGCCTACGAGCAGTACTTC; CDR3 protein: CASSYSAGTAYEQYF
D gene: TRBD1; J gene: TRBJ2-2; clone size: -; V gene: TRBV11-2; CDR3 DNA: TGTGCCACGACCAGGGGGCACACCGGGGAGCTGTTTTTT; CDR3 protein: CATTRGHTGELFF
D gene: TRBD1; J gene: TRBJ1-5; clone size: -; V gene: TRBV27; CDR3 DNA: TGTGCCAGCAGTCCGGGACAGGGCAGCAATCAGCCCCAGCATTTT; CDR3 protein: CASSPGQGSNQPQHF
D gene: -; J gene: TRBJ2-3; clone size: few; V gene: TRBV11-2; CDR3 DNA: TGTGCCAGCAGCTTAGGGGCCAGCCGAGACACAGATACGCAGTATTTT; CDR3 protein: CASSLGASRDTDTQYF
D gene: TRBD1; J gene: TRBJ1-2; clone size: few; V gene: TRBV7-2; CDR3 DNA: TGTGCCAGCAGCATACGGACAGGGGATGGCTACACCTTC; CDR3 protein: CASSIRTGDGYTF
D gene: -; J gene: TRBJ2-2; clone size: -; V gene: TRBV19; CDR3 DNA: TGTGCCAGCAGTACTAGGGGAAGTCCGGTTGGCGGGGAGCTGTTTTTT; CDR3 protein: CASSTRGSPVGGELFF
D gene: TRBD2; J gene: TRBJ2-1; clone size: -; V gene: TRBV4-1; CDR3 DNA: TGCGCCAGCAGCTCTTCTAGCGGGAGTGGCGATGAGCAGTTCTTC; CDR3 protein: CASSSSSGSGDEQFF
D gene: TRBD1; J gene: TRBJ1-6; clone size: -; V gene: TRBV18; CDR3 DNA: TGTGCCAGCTCACCAACGACAGGGCTTGTGGAACCCCTCCACTTT; CDR3 protein: CASSPTTGLVEPLHF
D gene: TRBD1; J gene: TRBJ1-4; clone size: -; V gene: TRBV5-1; CDR3 DNA: TGCGCCAGCAGCCCGACAGGGGCGACTAATGAAAAACTGTTTTTT; CDR3 protein: CASSPTGATNEKLFF
D gene: -; J gene: TRBJ2-3; clone size: few; V gene: TRBV7-9; CDR3 DNA: TGTGCCAGCAGCTTAGCAGGGGGTATTCAAGGTGCAGATACGCAGTATTTT; CDR3 protein: CASSLAGGIQGADTQYF
D gene: -; J gene: TRBJ1-5; clone size: -; V gene: TRBV2; CDR3 DNA: TGTGCCAGCAGTGAACTGAGGGGCAATCAGCCCCAGCATTTT; CDR3 protein: CASSELRGNQPQHF
D gene: TRBD1; J gene: TRBJ1-4; clone size: -; V gene: TRBV5-1; CDR3 DNA: TGCGCCAGCAGCTCTACAGGGGGTCAGGAAAAACTGTTTTTT; CDR3 protein: CASSSTGGQEKLFF
D gene: TRBD1; J gene: TRBJ2-7; clone size: -; V gene: TRBV5-6; CDR3 DNA: TGTGCCAGCAGCTCAACAGGGGTAGGTGCCTACGAGCAGTACTTC; CDR3 protein: CASSSTGVGAYEQYF
D gene: -; J gene: TRBJ1-6; clone size: -; V gene: TRBV6-1; CDR3 DNA: TGTGCCAGCAGTTGGACAGCTGGTGATCCACCCCTCCACTTT; CDR3 protein: CASSWTAGDPPLHF
D gene: TRBD1; J gene: TRBJ1-2; clone size: -; V gene: TRBV28; CDR3 DNA: TGTGCCAGCAGTTTACTACAGGGGCGGGGCTATGGCTACACCTTC; CDR3 protein: CASSLLQGRGYGYTF
D gene: TRBD1; J gene: TRBJ2-3; clone size: -; V gene: TRBV27; CDR3 DNA: TGTGCCAGCAGTTGGGGGACAGGGAGCACAGATACGCAGTATTTT; CDR3 protein: CASSWGTGSTDTQYF
D gene: TRBD1; J gene: TRBJ2-3; clone size: -; V gene: TRBV13; CDR3 DNA: TGTGCCAGCAGCGACTTAGGACAGGGGGCTGCGGATACGCAGTATTTT; CDR3 protein: CASSDLGQGAADTQYF
D gene: TRBD1; J gene: TRBJ1-5; clone size: -; V gene: TRBV10-2; CDR3 DNA: TGCGCCAGCAGTGAGATGAGGGGACAGACTAGCAATCAGCCCCAGCATTTT; CDR3 protein: CASSEMRGQTSNQPQHF
D gene: -; J gene: TRBJ2-3; clone size: -; V gene: TRBV19; CDR3 DNA: TGTGCCAGTCTGGGCCCCAGCGGGGATACGCAGTATTTT; CDR3 protein: CASLGPSGDTQYF
D gene: -; J gene: TRBJ2-3; clone size: -; V gene: TRBV11-2; CDR3 DNA: TGTGCCAGCAACGAAGGGCTGGGCCTAATAACGGGGACGCAGTATTTT; CDR3 protein: CASNEGLGLITGTQYF
D gene: -; J gene: TRBJ2-7; clone size: -; V gene: TRBV7-9; CDR3 DNA: TGTGCCAGCAGCCGCCCGGGATGGTCCTACGAGCAGTACTTC; CDR3 protein: CASSRPGWSYEQYF
D gene: TRBD2; J gene: TRBJ2-1; clone size: -; V gene: TRBV5-1; CDR3 DNA: TGCGCCAGCAGCTTGGAGGGGCTAGCGGGAGTCTACAATGAGCAGTTCTTC; CDR3 protein: CASSLEGLAGVYNEQFF
D gene: TRBD1; J gene: TRBJ2-5; clone size: -; V gene: TRBV25-1; CDR3 DNA: TGTGCCAGCAGTGCTGACAGGGAAGAGACCCAGTACTTC; CDR3 protein: CASSADREETQYF
D gene: TRBD1; J gene: TRBJ1-3; clone size: -; V gene: TRBV13; CDR3 DNA: TGTGCCAGCAGACAATTGGACCGAGGGACAGCTCTTTATTTT; CDR3 protein: CASRQLDRGTALYF
D gene: -; J gene: TRBJ1-1; clone size: -; V gene: TRBV28; CDR3 DNA: TGTGCCAGCAGTTTAGGCTTAGGGGGCACTGAAGCTTTCTTT; CDR3 protein: CASSLGLGGTEAFF
D gene: TRBD1; J gene: TRBJ1-1; clone size: -; V gene: TRBV7-6; CDR3 DNA: TGTGCCAGCAGCCTAGGACAGGCCGAAGCTTTCTTT; CDR3 protein: CASSLGQAEAFF
D gene: -; J gene: TRBJ1-2; clone size: few; V gene: TRBV10-3; CDR3 DNA: TGTGCCATCCGGGGGGTGTTATCTAACTATGGCTACACCTTC; CDR3 protein: CAIRGVLSNYGYTF
D gene: TRBD2; J gene: TRBJ2-7; clone size: -; V gene: TRBV30; CDR3 DNA: TGTGCCTGGAGTGAAGATCTAGCGGGAGCCTACGAGCAGTACTTC; CDR3 protein: CAWSEDLAGAYEQYF
D gene: TRBD1; J gene: TRBJ1-1; clone size: -; V gene: TRBV19; CDR3 DNA: TGTGCCAGTAGTATCCGGGACAGGGCTCATGAAGCTTTCTTT; CDR3 protein: CASSIRDRAHEAFF
D gene: -; J gene: TRBJ2-5; clone size: once; V gene: TRBV4-1; CDR3 DNA: TGCGCCAGCAGCCAAGAATGGCCAACTTCCCGGAGGGAGAAGGAGACCCAGTACTTC; CDR3 protein: CASSQEWPTSRREKETQYF
D gene: TRBD1; J gene: TRBJ2-1; clone size: -; V gene: TRBV7-9; CDR3 DNA: TGTGCCAGCAGCACATACAGGGGAGCCCACAATGAGCAGTTCTTC; CDR3 protein: CASSTYRGAHNEQFF